Listed below are T cell receptor beta chains from one sample, sequenced in a study of blood T cell repertoires in COVID-19. The data were produced by immunoSEQ multiplex PCR, yet TCRdb's version contains in-frame clones alone and is incomplete. The sample consists of a few hundred thousand clones, roughly 87% of them appearing once. Sequencing was carried out using peripheral blood. The receptors derive from a man aged 40-49 years with active or convalescent COVID-19. Both conserved end residues are part of each CDR3. The D gene is left open where the match is weak. Size tells how often a clone was seen (once, few, many) or the class of an expanded clone, and some rows leave it out.

clone_size: few; j_call: TRBJ2-7; d_call: .; v_call: TRBV2; cdr3_aa: CASSPGAGVREQYF; cdr3_nt: TGTGCCAGCAGCCCAGGGGCGGGAGTGAGGGAGCAGTACTTC
clone_size: .; j_call: TRBJ2-1; d_call: TRBD2; v_call: TRBV28; cdr3_aa: CASSSYGGGSYNEQFF; cdr3_nt: TGTGCCAGCAGTTCGTATGGCGGGGGCTCCTACAATGAGCAGTTCTTC
clone_size: .; j_call: TRBJ2-1; d_call: TRBD2; v_call: TRBV6-5; cdr3_aa: CASSSWTGGYNEQFF; cdr3_nt: TGTGCCAGCAGTTCCTGGACGGGGGGCTACAATGAGCAGTTCTTC
clone_size: .; j_call: TRBJ1-2; d_call: .; v_call: TRBV6-1; cdr3_aa: CASSEVWAGEMSFVGYTF; cdr3_nt: TGTGCCAGCAGTGAAGTTTGGGCAGGGGAGATGTCCTTTGTTGGCTACACCTTC
clone_size: .; j_call: TRBJ2-2; d_call: TRBD1; v_call: TRBV4-1; cdr3_aa: CASSLITGAANTGELFF; cdr3_nt: TGCGCCAGCAGCCTAATAACAGGGGCTGCGAACACCGGGGAGCTGTTTTTT
clone_size: .; j_call: TRBJ2-1; d_call: TRBD2; v_call: TRBV5-1; cdr3_aa: CASSLGTSGSSYNEQFF; cdr3_nt: TGCGCCAGCAGCTTGGGGACTAGCGGCAGCTCCTACAATGAGCAGTTCTTC
clone_size: .; j_call: TRBJ1-5; d_call: TRBD1; v_call: TRBV18; cdr3_aa: CASSLAGGDQPQHF; cdr3_nt: TGTGCCAGCTCACTGGCAGGGGGCGACCAGCCCCAGCATTTT
clone_size: .; j_call: TRBJ2-1; d_call: .; v_call: TRBV5-5; cdr3_aa: CASAAVHSYNEQFF; cdr3_nt: TGTGCCAGCGCGGCAGTTCACTCCTACAATGAGCAGTTCTTC
clone_size: .; j_call: TRBJ1-4; d_call: TRBD1; v_call: TRBV19; cdr3_aa: CASSIVPPTIGTGSEKLFF; cdr3_nt: TGTGCCAGTAGTATCGTCCCCCCGACCATCGGGACAGGGTCCGAAAAACTGTTTTTT
clone_size: .; j_call: TRBJ2-1; d_call: TRBD2; v_call: TRBV5-1; cdr3_aa: CASSRLAGNEQFF; cdr3_nt: TGCGCCAGCAGCCGACTAGCGGGAAATGAGCAGTTCTTC
clone_size: .; j_call: TRBJ2-7; d_call: .; v_call: TRBV9; cdr3_aa: CASSPPGGIGQYEQYF; cdr3_nt: TGTGCCAGCAGCCCTCCCGGCGGCATTGGACAATACGAGCAGTACTTC
clone_size: .; j_call: TRBJ1-3; d_call: .; v_call: TRBV2; cdr3_aa: CASSEIVHSSGNTIYF; cdr3_nt: TGTGCCAGCAGTGAAATCGTACACAGCTCTGGAAACACCATATATTTT
clone_size: .; j_call: TRBJ2-4; d_call: TRBD2; v_call: TRBV4-1; cdr3_aa: CASSQELGLAVLAKNIQYF; cdr3_nt: TGCGCCAGCAGCCAAGAGTTAGGACTAGCGGTATTAGCCAAAAACATTCAGTACTTC
clone_size: .; j_call: TRBJ2-7; d_call: .; v_call: TRBV27; cdr3_aa: CASSPLTGSEQYF; cdr3_nt: TGTGCCAGCAGTCCACTCACAGGATCCGAGCAGTACTTC
clone_size: .; j_call: TRBJ2-1; d_call: TRBD2; v_call: TRBV27; cdr3_aa: CASSPLAGYLYNEQFF; cdr3_nt: TGTGCCAGCAGTCCTCTAGCGGGCTATCTATACAATGAGCAGTTCTTC
clone_size: .; j_call: TRBJ1-4; d_call: TRBD1; v_call: TRBV2; cdr3_aa: CASTQGAGRKLFF; cdr3_nt: TGTGCCAGCACACAGGGGGCGGGACGAAAACTGTTTTTT
clone_size: .; j_call: TRBJ2-7; d_call: .; v_call: TRBV28; cdr3_aa: CASGLPYEQYF; cdr3_nt: TGTGCCAGCGGGCTCCCCTACGAGCAGTACTTC
clone_size: .; j_call: TRBJ1-1; d_call: .; v_call: TRBV5-1; cdr3_aa: CASSLSGGGNTEAFF; cdr3_nt: TGCGCCAGCAGCTTGTCTGGGGGCGGGAACACTGAAGCTTTCTTT
clone_size: once; j_call: TRBJ2-5; d_call: .; v_call: TRBV19; cdr3_aa: CASSNRLQETQYF; cdr3_nt: TGTGCCAGTAGTAACCGGTTACAAGAGACCCAGTACTTC
clone_size: .; j_call: TRBJ1-5; d_call: TRBD1; v_call: TRBV5-1; cdr3_aa: CASSPTGESNQPQHF; cdr3_nt: TGCGCCAGCAGCCCAACAGGGGAATCCAATCAGCCCCAGCATTTT
clone_size: .; j_call: TRBJ1-4; d_call: TRBD1; v_call: TRBV5-4; cdr3_aa: CASSLAPGQGSEKLFF; cdr3_nt: TGTGCCAGCAGCTTGGCCCCAGGACAGGGAAGTGAAAAACTGTTTTTT
clone_size: .; j_call: TRBJ1-3; d_call: .; v_call: TRBV7-9; cdr3_aa: CASSKGHAGNTIYF; cdr3_nt: TGTGCCAGCAGCAAAGGGCACGCTGGAAACACCATATATTTT
clone_size: .; j_call: TRBJ2-3; d_call: .; v_call: TRBV27; cdr3_aa: CASSEQGVADTQYF; cdr3_nt: TGTGCCAGCAGTGAACAGGGTGTCGCAGATACGCAGTATTTT
clone_size: .; j_call: TRBJ1-5; d_call: TRBD1; v_call: TRBV9; cdr3_aa: CASSVGVRDSSNQPQHF; cdr3_nt: TGTGCCAGCAGCGTAGGTGTAAGGGACAGTAGCAATCAGCCCCAGCATTTT
clone_size: .; j_call: TRBJ2-7; d_call: TRBD1; v_call: TRBV28; cdr3_aa: CASRPGQGTYEQYF; cdr3_nt: TGTGCCAGCAGGCCGGGACAGGGCACCTACGAGCAGTACTTC